The 10 T cell receptor beta chains in this list originate from one sample, sequenced in a study of spatial heterogeneity in lung cancer. Whole-study findings and limits: Tumor mutation counts were tracked by expanded intratumoral alpha and beta TCR counts.

Stated time point: sample taken at primary tumor resection. No antigen is known for these receptors. Each CDR3 protein gets one entry after TCRdb re-called the 5' RACE reads with MiXCR. The sample records over 15,000 distinct CDR3 sequences, nearly 7% being singletons. The sample here was lung tumor tissue, taken at surgery. The source is a female donor with early-stage non-small cell lung cancer.

This clonotype qualifies as medium-sized. The chain recombines TRBV6-5 with TRBJ2-2, with 9 bases matching TRBD1. The V and J ends lost 2 bases and 5 bases, in that order; junction bases with no gene match: 9. This CDR3 contains 17 residues. CDR1 MNHEY and CDR2 SVGAGI come from the germline V gene. The chain's CDR3 is CASSYGPGQGLTGELFF. The DNA for the CDR3 is TGTGCCAGCAGTTACGGGCCGGGACAGGGATTGACCGGGGAGCTGTTTTTT.

This clonotype appeared many times. The chain joins TRBV6-5 to TRBJ1-3, with D uncertain. The germline gives CDR1 MNHEY, CDR2 SVGAGI. Trimming stripped 2 bases from V and 2 bases from J, with 10 bases between. The CDR3 has 15 residues. The CDR3 reads CASSYQATTGNTIYF. The CDR3 DNA follows: TGTGCCAGCAGTTACCAAGCTACAACTGGAAACACCATATATTTT.

This clonotype has a count of ten or more. This sequence joins TRBV2 and TRBJ1-1; D unclear. V gave up 3 bases and J gave up 5 bases, with 13 bases separating them. The CDR3 is made up of 14 amino acids. The germline gives CDR1 SNHLY, CDR2 FYNNEI. The CDR3 DNA sequence: TGTGCCAGCAGTGACGGCCCGGGGTCAACTGAAGCTTTCTTT. Its translation is CASSDGPGSTEAFF.

This clonotype was seen many times. The J gene is TRBJ2-3, the V gene TRBV10-3, with 7 bases that match TRBD1. Germline assignment: CDR1 ENHRY and CDR2 SYGVKD. J gave up 1 base and V 4 bases, and 2 bases lay outside the gene matches. The CDR3 is 14 amino acids. CDR3 protein: CAISGGQGTDTQYF. The CDR3 DNA reads TGTGCCATCAGTGGAGGACAGGGCACAGATACGCAGTATTTT.

The chain is built from TRBV20-1 and TRBJ2-5, with a possible D match to TRBD1 (6 bases). Germline CDR1 reads DFQATT; CDR2 reads SNEGSKA (reference sequence). With 7 bases removed from V and 1 base from J, the gap between germline ends came to 16 bases. The CDR3 spans 14 residues. CDR3 nucleotides: TGCAGTGGCCACAGGGCTGAGTCCCAAGAGACCCAGTACTTC. The encoded protein is CSGHRAESQETQYF.

This clonotype came up many times. The V and J genes are TRBV3-1 and TRBJ1-5, with a weak D call TRBD1 (6 bases). V was pared by 1 base and J by 3 bases, with 10 bases between. This CDR3 is 15 amino acids long. From germline, CDR1 is LGHDT and CDR2 YNNKEL (reference sequence). CDR3 loop: CASSQVRDTNQPQHF. DNA of the CDR3: TGTGCCAGCAGCCAAGTCCGGGACACCAATCAGCCCCAGCATTTT.

As to this clonotype: A read error may produce the germline difference seen at one junction end. The V call is TRBV4-2, the J call TRBJ1-5; possibly TRBD1 for D (5 bases). CDR3 size: 17 residues. Germline CDR1 is LGHNA and CDR2 is YNFKEQ. Written as DNA, the CDR3 is TGTGCCAGCAGCCAAGATCACTCCCAGGGTTGGAATCGGCCCCAGCATTTT. It specifies CASSQDHSQGWNRPQHF.

Ten or more counts support this clonotype. The chain employs TRBV7-9 and TRBJ1-1, with a tentative D call TRBD1 (6 bases). Germline assignment: CDR1 SEHNR and CDR2 FQNEAQ (reference sequence). The length of the CDR3 is 15 residues. The germline V and J ends were trimmed by 1 base and 4 bases, with 13 bases remaining between them. CDR3 in amino acids: CASSLEQGWFTEAFF. The CDR3 DNA reads TGTGCCAGCAGCTTAGAGCAGGGGTGGTTCACTGAAGCTTTCTTT.

This clonotype showed up many times. The chain has TRBV21-1 and TRBJ1-1. TRBV21-1 is given as a pseudogene. CDR3 length: 14 amino acids. The DNA for the CDR3 is TGTGCCAGCAGCAACCGGGCCCAGAACACTGAAGCTTTCTTT. Protein sequence: CASSNRAQNTEAFF.

This clonotype occurred many times. CDR3 DNA: TGTGCCAGCAGTTCCCCGGGACAGCAAAAGCTGCGCAATCAGCCCCAGCATTTT. As protein: CASSSPGQQKLRNQPQHF. J is TRBJ1-5 and V is TRBV28; 7 bases match TRBD1. The CDR3 is made up of 18 amino acids. J gave up 2 bases and V 4 bases, and 14 bases lay outside the gene matches. In germline, CDR1 is MDHEN, CDR2 SYDVKM.